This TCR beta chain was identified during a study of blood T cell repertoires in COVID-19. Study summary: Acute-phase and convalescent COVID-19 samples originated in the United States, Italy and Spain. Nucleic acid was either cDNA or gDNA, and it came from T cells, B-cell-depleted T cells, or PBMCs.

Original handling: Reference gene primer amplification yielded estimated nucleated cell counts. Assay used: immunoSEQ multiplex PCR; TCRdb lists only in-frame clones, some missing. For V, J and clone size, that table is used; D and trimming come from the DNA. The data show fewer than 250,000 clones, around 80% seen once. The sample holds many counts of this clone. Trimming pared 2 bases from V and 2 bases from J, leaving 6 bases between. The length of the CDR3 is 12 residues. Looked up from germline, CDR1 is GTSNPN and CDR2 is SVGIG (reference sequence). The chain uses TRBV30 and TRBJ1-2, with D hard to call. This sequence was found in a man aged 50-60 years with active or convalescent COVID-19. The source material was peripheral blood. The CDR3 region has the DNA TGTGCCTGGAGTCGGGGAAACTATGGCTACACCTTC. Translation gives CAWSRGNYGYTF.